This TCR beta chain is drawn from a study of blood T cell repertoires in COVID-19. Overall study context: Whether acute or convalescent, the COVID-19 samples came from the United States, Italy and Spain. From T cells, B-cell-depleted T cells, or PBMCs came the material, which was cDNA or gDNA.

The length of the CDR3 is 12 residues. CDR1 MNHNS and CDR2 SASEGT come from the germline V gene. In the original workflow: By means of reference gene primer amplification, nucleated cell counts were estimated. Profiling relied on immunoSEQ multiplex PCR, and the TCRdb table lists in-frame clones only, not all of them. V and J calls plus clone size are reproduced from that table; the DNA served to infer D and trimming. The table lists approximately 97,000 clones, around 86% of them singletons. The TCR originated in a man aged 45-65 years with active or convalescent COVID-19. This rearrangement joins TRBV6-1 to TRBJ2-7; 7 nucleotides match TRBD1. Sequenced input: peripheral blood. CDR3 amino acids: CASSEAWDRVFV. The CDR3 coding sequence is TGTGCCAGCAGTGAAGCGTGGGACAGAGTCTTCGTC.